This T cell receptor beta chain was profiled in a study of Ad26.COV2.S vaccination and SARS-CoV-2 variants. Points on this clone: Antigen unknown.

Germline CDR1 SNHLY, CDR2 FYNNEI. This CDR3 comprises 15 residues. Trimming pared 0 bases from V and 6 bases from J, leaving 12 bases between. Profiling relied on immunoSEQ multiplex PCR, and the TCRdb table lists in-frame clones only, not all of them. The repertoire holds tens of thousands of clones, with approximately 80% as singletons. The study, taken as a whole, reports: The breadth of spike-specific CD8+ and CD4+ T cell responses after vaccination was reportedly substantial.

This chain joins TRBV2 and TRBJ1-5, with a tentative D call TRBD1 (5 bases). The specimen comprised peripheral blood, sampled after recovery from COVID-19. This receptor was identified in a human donor who had recovered from COVID-19. The CDR3 DNA is TGTGCCAGCAGTGAAGCGCCCAGGGTCAGTCAGCCCCAGCATTTT. Encoded protein: CASSEAPRVSQPQHF.